This T cell receptor beta chain was recovered during a study of blood T cell repertoires in COVID-19. Whole-study context: Nucleic acid was either cDNA or gDNA, and it came from T cells, B-cell-depleted T cells, or PBMCs.

Germline assignment: CDR1 LGHDT and CDR2 YNNKEL (reference sequence). The CDR3 totals 12 residues. A note on this clone: An end of the junction differs from the germline gene, which may be a read error.

Original analysis: Researchers report that nucleated cell counts were estimated from reference gene primer amplification. TCRdb's copy holds only in-frame clones and misses some; the assay was immunoSEQ multiplex PCR. The V and J calls and clone size come from that table; D and trimming were worked out from the DNA. This table has about 220,000 clones, around four fifths appearing once. The sequence derives from a woman in her sixties or seventies who had recovered from COVID-19. The rearrangement links TRBV3-1 (or the pseudogene TRBV3-2) to TRBJ1-3; tentatively, D is TRBD1 (6 bases). Sequencing was carried out using peripheral blood. CDR3 nucleotide sequence: TGTGCCAGCAGCCAAGCCGGGACATCCCAGAGTTTT. This translates into CASSQAGTSQSF.